This T cell receptor (beta chain) is drawn from a study of T cell responses to AZD1222 COVID-19 vaccine. Germline values: CDR1 SQVTM, CDR2 ANQGSEA. The CDR3 is made up of 14 amino acids. With 7 bases clipped from V and 4 bases from J, the junction kept 9 bases outside the gene matches. Data came from immunoSEQ multiplex PCR; TCRdb stores just in-frame clones and leaves some out. The table has roughly 76,000 clones, about 88% seen once. Material: peripheral blood, obtained on day 0 of AZD1222 vaccination. The genes are TRBV29-1 and TRBJ1-1, with 10 bases identical to TRBD1. The sequence was obtained from an adult in good health. CDR3 bases: TGCAGCGGTCGGGACAGGGGAGGGTTCACTGAAGCTTTCTTT. Its protein is CSGRDRGGFTEAFF.